Listed below are T cell receptor beta chains from one sample, sequenced in a study of monozygotic twins with inflammatory bowel disease. TCRdb derives one entry per CDR3 protein from the 5' RACE reads, leaving out DNA. The record lists 330,000 or so distinct CDR3 sequences, of which the ten most abundant hold roughly 2%. The specimen was blood. These receptors were obtained from a human donor with ulcerative colitis or Crohn's disease, or a healthy co-twin of an affected twin (not recorded which). Both conserved end residues are part of each CDR3.

v_call: TRBV29-1
j_call: TRBJ1-6
cdr3_aa: CSVWPGGNSPLHF

v_call: TRBV20-1
j_call: TRBJ2-1
cdr3_aa: CSAPRLDSYNEQFF

v_call: TRBV27
j_call: TRBJ2-7
cdr3_aa: CASSLRTGLYEQYF

v_call: TRBV5-1
j_call: TRBJ1-1
cdr3_aa: CASSLAANTEAFF

v_call: TRBV13
j_call: TRBJ1-4
cdr3_aa: CASSPGIDEKLFF

v_call: TRBV5-6
j_call: TRBJ2-3
cdr3_aa: CASSLGNRGFPQYF

v_call: TRBV20-1
j_call: TRBJ2-7
cdr3_aa: CSARDPRGDLYEQYF

v_call: TRBV7-9
j_call: TRBJ2-7
cdr3_aa: CASSEKGAHEQYF

v_call: TRBV5-1
j_call: TRBJ1-5
cdr3_aa: CASSLAGNLNQPQHF

v_call: TRBV20-1
j_call: TRBJ1-5
cdr3_aa: CSYGDRDNQPQHF

v_call: TRBV12-3/TRBV12-4
j_call: TRBJ1-5
cdr3_aa: CASSISGTGGNQPQHF

v_call: TRBV20-1
j_call: TRBJ2-1
cdr3_aa: CSAEPGLAVYNEQFF

v_call: TRBV7-3
j_call: TRBJ2-1
cdr3_aa: CASRRTSGSLYNEQFF

v_call: TRBV20-1
j_call: TRBJ1-1
cdr3_aa: CSASGGGNTEAFF

v_call: TRBV11-2
j_call: TRBJ2-7
cdr3_aa: CASSRDSGTGAPYEQYF

v_call: TRBV18
j_call: TRBJ2-6
cdr3_aa: CASSHDRVNGANVLTF

v_call: TRBV14
j_call: TRBJ2-4
cdr3_aa: CASSQSSLAKNIQYF